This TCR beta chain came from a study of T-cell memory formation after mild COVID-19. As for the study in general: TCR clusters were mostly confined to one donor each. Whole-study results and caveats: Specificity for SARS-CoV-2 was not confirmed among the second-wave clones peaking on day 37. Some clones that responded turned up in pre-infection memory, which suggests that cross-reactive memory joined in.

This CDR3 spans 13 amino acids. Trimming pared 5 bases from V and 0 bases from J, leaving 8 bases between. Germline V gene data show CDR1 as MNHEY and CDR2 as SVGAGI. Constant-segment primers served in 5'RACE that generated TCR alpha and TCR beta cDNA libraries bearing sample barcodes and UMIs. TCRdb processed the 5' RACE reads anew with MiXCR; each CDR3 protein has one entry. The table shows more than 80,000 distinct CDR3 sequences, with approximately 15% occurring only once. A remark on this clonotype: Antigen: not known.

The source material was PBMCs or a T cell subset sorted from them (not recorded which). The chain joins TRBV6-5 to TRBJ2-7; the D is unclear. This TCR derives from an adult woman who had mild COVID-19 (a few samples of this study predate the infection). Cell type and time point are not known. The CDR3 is CASSQVDSYEQYF. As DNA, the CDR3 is TGTGCCAGCAGTCAAGTAGACTCCTACGAGCAGTACTTC.